Below, 21 T cell receptor beta chains from the same sample are listed, as sequenced in a study of T cells expressing NK-cell markers. TCRdb reprocessed the 5' RACE reads; each CDR3 protein has one entry and no DNA is given. The record lists some 500,000 distinct CDR3 sequences, of which the ten most abundant hold over 1.1%. Sequenced: blood T cells: a sorted CD56 or NKG2C T cell subset, CD4+ or CD8+ T cells, or bulk PBMC T cells (not recorded which). The receptor set was obtained from a woman aged 45 to 65 in good health.

J is TRBJ2-1 and V is TRBV10-3; TCRdb proposes TRBD2, but this gene call is untestable without DNA. Germline loops: CDR1 ENHRY, CDR2 SYGVKD. The CDR3 has 15 residues. CDR3 sequence: CAISVTSGQLNEQFF.

J is TRBJ2-5 and V is TRBV7-9. The length of the CDR3 is 14 residues. Germline values: CDR1 SEHNR, CDR2 FQNEAQ (reference sequence). The chain's CDR3 is CASTSVRYQETQYF.

This rearrangement joins TRBV4-1 to TRBJ1-2. Germline values: CDR1 MGHRA, CDR2 YSYEKL. The CDR3 covers 14 residues. The CDR3 region is CASSQRQASYGYTF.

V is TRBV12-5 and J is TRBJ2-3. The length of the CDR3 is 15 residues. The V gene's germline CDR1 is LGHNT and CDR2 FRNRAP. CDR3 residues: CASGLPHISTDTQYF.

This chain joins TRBV20-1 and TRBJ2-1; the D call from TCRdb, TRBD2, cannot be confirmed without DNA. Germline V lookup: CDR1 DFQATT, CDR2 SNEGSKA (reference sequence). The CDR3 sequence is 16 residues long. The CDR3 loop reads CSARINTPSSYNEQFF.

This rearrangement joins TRBV7-2 to TRBJ2-7. This CDR3 has 14 residues. From germline, CDR1 is SGHTA and CDR2 FQGNSA. The CDR3 spells CASSHKEGPYEQYF. Full variable domain (missing parts from reference TRBV7-2 and TRBJ2-7): GAGVSQSPSNKVTEKGKDVELRCDPISGHTALYWYRQSLGQGLEFLIYFQGNSAPDKSGLPSDRFSAERTGGSVSTLTIQRTQQEDSAVYLCASSHKEGPYEQYFGPGTRLTVT.

The chain has TRBV5-1 and TRBJ2-3; TCRdb returns TRBD2, unconfirmable since there is no DNA. The CDR3 is 18 residues long. Germline lookup yields CDR1 SGHRS and CDR2 YFSETQ. This CDR3 reads CASSSGQLLAGGLDTQYF. Drawing the rest from reference TRBV5-1 and TRBJ2-3, the complete variable domain is KAGVTQTPRYLIKTRGQQVTLSCSPISGHRSVSWYQQTPGQGLQFLFEYFSETQRNKGNFPGRFSGRQFSNSRSEMNVSTLELGDSALYLCASSSGQLLAGGLDTQYFGPGTRLTVL.

The chain carries TRBV6-5 and TRBJ1-2. This CDR3 spans 13 amino acids. From germline, CDR1 is MNHEY and CDR2 SVGAGI. This chain's CDR3 is CASTQAPGYGYTF.

The chain combines TRBV10-1 with TRBJ1-6; without DNA, the TCRdb call of TRBD1 cannot be checked. CDR1 WNHNN and CDR2 SYGVQD come from the germline V gene (reference sequence). The CDR3 spans 14 residues. The CDR3 spells CASSDGTENSPLHF.

This sequence joins TRBV3-1 and TRBJ2-3; TCRdb lists TRBD1, though no DNA is available to test this call. The CDR3 loop spans 16 amino acids. Germline values: CDR1 LGHDT, CDR2 YNNKEL (reference sequence). CDR3 region: CASSKPTGVSTDTQYF.

The V call is TRBV18, the J call TRBJ1-1; the TRBD1 assignment by TCRdb is unverifiable without DNA. The CDR3 runs 15 residues. The germline V gene has CDR1 KGHSH and CDR2 LQKENI. CDR3 residues: CASSLPVGRNTEAFF. The variable domain in full, with the rest retrieved from reference TRBV18 and TRBJ1-1, is NAGVMQNPRHLVRRRGQEARLRCSPMKGHSHVYWYRQLPEEGLKFMVYLQKENIIDESGMPKERFSAEFPKEGPSILRIQQVVRGDSAAYFCASSLPVGRNTEAFFGQGTRLTVV.

The V gene is TRBV29-1, the J gene TRBJ2-5; without DNA, the TCRdb call of TRBD1 cannot be checked. The germline V gene encodes CDR1 SQVTM and CDR2 ANQGSEA. This CDR3 contains 14 residues. CDR3 sequence: CSVNWGGGQETQYF.

The rearrangement joins TRBV3-1 to TRBJ2-5; TCRdb outputs TRBD1, but without DNA this stays unchecked. The CDR3 extends over 16 amino acids. Germline V gene data show CDR1 as LGHDT and CDR2 as YNNKEL (reference sequence). The CDR3 loop reads CASNSGQGARQETQYF.

This CDR3 reads CSARDRAGAGLMAGNQPQHF. The rearrangement links TRBV20-1 to TRBJ1-5; TCRdb picks TRBD1, but there is no DNA to check that call. This CDR3 contains 20 residues. The germline CDR1 and CDR2 sequences are DFQATT and SNEGSKA (reference sequence).

The genes are TRBV2 and TRBJ2-2; no DNA is available, so the TRBD1 call from TCRdb remains unchecked. The CDR3 sequence is 15 residues long. Germline lookup yields CDR1 SNHLY and CDR2 FYNNEI. This CDR3 reads CASGGQATNTGELFF.

The chain recombines TRBV3-1 with TRBJ2-7. The germline V gene has CDR1 LGHDT and CDR2 YNNKEL (reference sequence). The CDR3 length is 13 residues. The CDR3 loop is CASSQLVSYEQYF.

The chain uses TRBV30 and TRBJ2-1. The CDR3 length is 11 residues. Germline CDR1 and CDR2: GTSNPN and SVGIG (reference sequence). This CDR3 is CAWSETGEQFF.

The chain uses TRBV20-1 and TRBJ2-4; TCRdb reports TRBD1, a call that lacks DNA to check it against. This CDR3 region has 17 residues. Per germline, CDR1 DFQATT and CDR2 SNEGSKA (reference sequence). This CDR3 is CSARGEGRGHGTNIQYF.

The V and J genes are TRBV7-8 and TRBJ1-2; the TRBD1 assignment by TCRdb is unverifiable without DNA. The CDR3 loop spans 16 amino acids. Germline V gene sequence: CDR1 SGHVS, CDR2 FQNEAQ. Here the CDR3 reads CASSLGGTRVNYGYTF. The whole variable domain, filled in from reference TRBV7-8 and TRBJ1-2, reads GAGVSQSPRYKVAKRGQDVALRCDPISGHVSLFWYQQALGQGPEFLTYFQNEAQLDKSGLPSDRFFAERPEGSVSTLKIQRTQQEDSAVYLCASSLGGTRVNYGYTFGSGTRLTVV.

The chain carries TRBV3-1 and TRBJ1-1. Germline V gene lookup returns CDR1 LGHDT and CDR2 YNNKEL (reference sequence). CDR3 length equals 14 residues. The CDR3 loop reads CASSPVRRDTEAFF.

The V and J genes are TRBV20-1 and TRBJ2-1; lacking DNA, the TRBD1 call made by TCRdb goes unchecked. Germline CDR1 and CDR2: DFQATT and SNEGSKA (reference sequence). There are 16 residues in the CDR3. The CDR3 protein is CSARDVNRGLNNEQFF.